What follows are 11 T cell receptor beta chains derived from one specimen sequenced in a study of OX40 agonist ivuxolimab in advanced cancers. Profiling relied on immunoSEQ multiplex PCR, and the TCRdb table lists in-frame clones only, not all of them. The sample yields approximately 99,000 clones, around 90% seen once. The source was CD4+ or CD8+ T cells sorted from blood, collected in a trial of the OX40 agonist ivuxolimab. Receptor source: an adult with an advanced solid tumor such as melanoma, head and neck, liver or kidney cancer.

The chain uses TRBV5-8 and TRBJ2-2; 9 bases are shared with TRBD1. The V segment lost 3 bases and the J segment 7 bases; nucleotides outside the gene matches: 7. The germline V gene encodes CDR1 SGHTS and CDR2 YDEGEE. The CDR3 consists of 15 residues. The CDR3 spells CASSSGTGLDGELFF. Written as DNA, the CDR3 is TGTGCCAGCAGCTCCGGGACAGGGTTGGACGGGGAGCTGTTTTTT.

V is TRBV10-2 and J is TRBJ1-2; D is unclear. Trimming took off 0 bases at V and 7 bases at J, with 12 bases between the two ends. The germline V gene encodes CDR1 WSHSY and CDR2 SAAADI. This CDR3 spans 14 amino acids. The CDR3 loop is CASSESRVDLGYTF. The CDR3 region has the DNA TGCGCCAGCAGTGAGTCGAGGGTGGATCTTGGCTACACCTTC.

The chain joins TRBV7-2 to TRBJ2-7, with D tentatively TRBD2 (5 bases). The V and J ends lost 1 base and 7 bases respectively, with 14 bases between them. The CDR3 has 14 residues. Germline loops: CDR1 SGHTA, CDR2 FQGNSA. The CDR3 DNA sequence: TGTGCCAGCAGCTTAGGGGCCTACATAGCGGAGCAGTACTTC. It yields the protein CASSLGAYIAEQYF.

There are a few counts of this clone. This rearrangement joins TRBV10-3 to TRBJ2-7; 8 nucleotides match TRBD1. The germline V gene has CDR1 ENHRY and CDR2 SYGVKD. Trimming at V came to 8 bases and at J to 1 base, leaving 4 bases not matched to a gene. This CDR3 comprises 13 residues. CDR3 sequence: CAISGTGSYEQYF. CDR3 DNA sequence: TGTGCCATCTCAGGGACAGGTTCCTACGAGCAGTACTTC.

This rearrangement joins TRBV7-9 to TRBJ2-5, with D possibly being TRBD2 (5 bases). Per the germline V gene, CDR1 is SEHNR and CDR2 is FQNEAQ (reference sequence). The CDR3 is 15 amino acids. V lost 5 bases to trimming and J lost 4 bases, with 17 bases between them. CDR3 in amino acids: CASSVTVIRGETQYF. CDR3 DNA: TGTGCCAGCAGCGTCACAGTAATACGGGGAGAGACCCAGTACTTC.

V usage is TRBV19 and J usage is TRBJ2-7; TRBD2 agrees at 7 bases. The CDR3 sequence is 14 residues long. The ends lost 6 bases at V and 4 bases at J; junction bases unmatched: 9. Germline V gene data show CDR1 as LNHDA and CDR2 as SQIVND (reference sequence). The CDR3 DNA follows: TGTGCCAGTAGCAAGACTAGCAGGGAGTACGAGCAGTACTTC. Its translation is CASSKTSREYEQYF.

V gene TRBV6-5 combines with J gene TRBJ1-2; tentative D call: TRBD1 (5 bases). The CDR3 extends over 14 amino acids. From germline, CDR1 is MNHEY and CDR2 SVGAGI. V lost 2 bases to trimming and J lost 6 bases, with 13 bases between them. The CDR3 nucleotides are TGTGCCAGCAGTTACCTTGCCCAGGGCGATGGCTACACCTTC. It encodes CASSYLAQGDGYTF.

With respect to this clone: At the DNA level, this CDR3 is encoded by other sequences in the same sample as well. The rearrangement uses TRBV4-2 and TRBJ2-1, with 10 bases identical to TRBD2. J lost 10 bases, V lost 0 bases, and 18 bases had no gene match. Germline CDR1 and CDR2: LGHNA and YNFKEQ. The CDR3 sequence is 19 residues long. The CDR3 nucleotides are TGTGCCAGCAGCCAAGAAGTTGTTGGGCTAGCGGGAGTCGTGAGGGAGCAGTTCTTC. Translation gives CASSQEVVGLAGVVREQFF.

The chain recombines TRBV5-4 with TRBJ2-7; 7 bases align to TRBD2. Unmatched junction bases numbered 6, after V lost 3 bases and J lost 3 bases. Germline loops: CDR1 SGHNT, CDR2 YYREEE (reference sequence). There are 14 residues in the CDR3. CDR3 residues: CASSSRGGDYEQYF. The CDR3 nucleotides read TGTGCCAGCAGCTCCCGGGGAGGGGACTACGAGCAGTACTTC.

The gene calls are TRBV19 and TRBJ2-6, with D perhaps TRBD1 or TRBD2 (5 bases each). CDR1 LNHDA and CDR2 SQIVND come from the germline V gene (reference sequence). CDR3 size: 17 residues. V was cut by 6 bases and J by 3 bases, with 18 bases left in between. For the CDR3, the DNA is TGTGCCAGTAGCTCCGGGACCAACATAGGTGGGGCCAACGTCCTGACTTTC. Its protein product is CASSSGTNIGGANVLTF.

This clone was seen only a few times. The rearrangement links TRBV7-8 to TRBJ1-5; maybe TRBD1 (5 bases). Germline values: CDR1 SGHVS, CDR2 FQNEAQ. The CDR3 totals 13 residues. V dropped 5 bases and J dropped 5 bases, with 10 bases sitting between them. Here the CDR3 DNA reads TGTGCCAGCAGCGGGCAGGGATATCAGCCCCAGCATTTT. Its protein is CASSGQGYQPQHF.